This T cell receptor (beta chain) was retrieved from a study of shared clonotypes between healthy human individuals. Study overall: Sampling drew on donors who were a couple of women and a few men aged 18 to 49.

Study-level points and caveats: Blood was the only sampled material, and tissue repertoires likely differ.

The protocol was immunoSEQ multiplex PCR, while the TCRdb copy is restricted to in-frame clones and leaves out a portion. Of approximately 2.1 million clones in the sample, approximately 95% were seen once. Worth noting for this clone: Its antigen remains unknown.

Sequenced: naive CD4+ T cells from PBMCs. The subset is: CD45RA+ positively selected. The clonotype comes from a young man in good health. Some clones in this sample may be carry-over from other donors' samples.

In DNA, the CDR3 is TGTGCCAGCAGCCTAGGGGCCGCAGGGACGGCCTATGGCTACACCTTC. Translating gives CASSLGAAGTAYGYTF. The chain couples TRBV7-9 to TRBJ1-2; D may be TRBD1 (5 bases). Germline V gene sequence: CDR1 SEHNR, CDR2 FQNEAQ (reference sequence). Trimming stripped 5 bases from V and 4 bases from J, with 20 bases between. This CDR3 contains 16 residues.